A single sample gave rise to the 16 T cell receptor beta chains below, sequenced in a study of cytomegalovirus exposure and HLA in healthy donors. PCR used 60 Vbeta primers and 13 Jbeta primers. Only in-frame clones appear in the TCRdb table, and some are missing; sequencing was by immunoSEQ multiplex PCR. The repertoire holds 210,000 or so clones, with 70% to 85% as singletons. The sequencing sample was made of PBMCs. All receptors come from a woman aged 40-49 years in good health and CMV-seronegative.

The rearrangement links TRBV5-4 to TRBJ2-5, with TRBD2 as a possible D gene (6 bases). This CDR3 has 13 amino acids. The germline V gene has CDR1 SGHNT and CDR2 YYREEE (reference sequence). The ends were cut back, 3 bases at V and 4 bases at J, with 10 bases in the middle. The chain's CDR3 is CASSSGVRETQYF. The CDR3 DNA reads TGTGCCAGCAGCTCGGGGGTTCGAGAGACCCAGTACTTC.

The rearrangement uses TRBV25-1 and TRBJ1-1, with D hard to call. The germline V gene has CDR1 MGHDK and CDR2 SYGVNS. V shed 3 bases and J shed 6 bases, with 17 bases lying between them. The CDR3 is 15 amino acids. The CDR3 reads CASSDSQLGRAEAFF. CDR3 coding DNA: TGTGCCAGCAGTGATTCTCAACTGGGGAGGGCTGAAGCTTTCTTT.

The genes are TRBV4-1 and TRBJ1-2; D not resolved. This CDR3 is 15 amino acids long. Trimming removed 1 base from V and 3 bases from J, with 12 bases in between. Looked up from germline, CDR1 is MGHRA and CDR2 is YSYEKL. The CDR3 sequence is CASSQGGGRYYGYTF. The CDR3 coding sequence is TGCGCCAGCAGCCAAGGAGGAGGCAGATACTATGGCTACACCTTC.

This CDR3 is CASSLTEKTEAFF. The CDR3, as DNA: TGCGCCAGCAGCTTGACAGAGAAAACTGAAGCTTTCTTT. J is TRBJ1-1 and V is TRBV5-1; D is unclear. Germline CDR1 and CDR2: SGHRS and YFSETQ. The V gene lost 1 base and the J gene lost 5 bases, with 9 bases spanning the gap. The CDR3 sequence is 13 residues long.

The rearrangement joins TRBV9 to TRBJ2-2; 8 positions match TRBD2. The junction had 6 bases not matched to a gene; V was cut back by 6 bases and J by 2 bases. This CDR3 region has 15 residues. From germline, CDR1 is SGDLS and CDR2 YYNGEE. The CDR3: CASKSGGGNTGELFF. CDR3 DNA sequence: TGTGCCAGCAAATCCGGGGGGGGCAACACCGGGGAGCTGTTTTTT.

Notes on this clone: The sample has other DNA sequences that encode this CDR3 too. The genes are TRBV7-9 and TRBJ1-1, with D tentatively TRBD1 (6 bases). Germline assignment: CDR1 SEHNR and CDR2 FQNEAQ (reference sequence). Trimming left V 3 bases short and J 3 bases short, with 11 bases between. The CDR3 has 14 residues. The CDR3 sequence: CASSFTGRDTEAFF. CDR3 DNA sequence: TGTGCCAGCAGCTTTACAGGGAGGGACACTGAAGCTTTCTTT.

The chain employs TRBV5-6 and TRBJ2-5; 12 nucleotides match TRBD2. Germline V CDR1 and CDR2: SGHDT, YYEEEE. V lost 0 bases, J lost 5 bases, and 11 bases stayed unmatched. This CDR3 contains 18 residues. The CDR3 bases are TGTGCCAGCAGCTTGGCTAGCGGGGGGGCCTTTTTAGGTGAGACCCAGTACTTC. Its protein product is CASSLASGGAFLGETQYF. Together with reference TRBV5-6 and TRBJ2-5, the CDR3 gives the full variable domain: DAGVTQSPTHLIKTRGQQVTLRCSPKSGHDTVSWYQQALGQGPQFIFQYYEEEERQRGNFPDRFSGHQFPNYSSELNVNALLLGDSALYLCASSLASGGAFLGETQYFGPGTRLLVL.

V and J are TRBV11-2 and TRBJ1-1, with D unresolved. This CDR3 spans 13 amino acids. V gave up 2 bases and J gave up 4 bases, with 8 bases separating them. The V gene's germline CDR1 is SGHAT and CDR2 FQNNGV. DNA for the CDR3: TGTGCCAGCAGCTTATCGGTCGGCACTGAAGCTTTCTTT. This sequence encodes CASSLSVGTEAFF.

This clone was seen a single time. The chain employs TRBV9 and TRBJ1-1; possible D gene TRBD1, 6 bases. CDR1 and CDR2 (germline): SGDLS, YYNGEE. Between the trimmed V and J ends, which lost 0 bases and 3 bases, there was a span of 9 bases. The CDR3 has 14 residues. CDR3 protein: CASSVEAGDTEAFF. The CDR3 DNA reads as TGTGCCAGCAGCGTAGAAGCAGGGGACACTGAAGCTTTCTTT.

The chain joins TRBV7-9 to TRBJ2-3, with 10 positions matching TRBD2. Germline loops: CDR1 SEHNR, CDR2 FQNEAQ (reference sequence). CDR3 size: 15 residues. V trimming: 5 bases; J trimming: 2 bases; junction bases outside the gene matches: 4. CDR3 sequence: CASSPLAGVTDTQYF. CDR3 DNA: TGTGCCAGCAGCCCCCTAGCGGGGGTCACAGATACGCAGTATTTT.

This rearrangement joins TRBV11-2 to TRBJ2-7; D not certain. Germline lookup yields CDR1 SGHAT and CDR2 FQNNGV. This CDR3 spans 14 amino acids. The V gene lost 0 bases and the J gene lost 2 bases, with 8 bases spanning the gap. In DNA, the CDR3 is TGTGCCAGCAGCTTAGATAGCCAGACCTACGAGCAGTACTTC. Encoded protein: CASSLDSQTYEQYF.

This clone was seen more than once but under ten times. The chain combines TRBV6-5 with TRBJ1-1, with D possibly being TRBD1 (6 bases). The V gene lost 10 bases and the J gene lost 1 base, with 7 bases spanning the gap. The CDR3 spans 11 residues. Germline assignment: CDR1 MNHEY and CDR2 SVGAGI. The chain's CDR3 is CATTGNTEAFF. In nucleotides, the CDR3 is TGTGCCACGACAGGGAACACTGAAGCTTTCTTT.

This chain joins TRBV11-1 and TRBJ2-6; unclear D gene. The CDR3 runs 15 residues. V was clipped by 2 bases and J by 0 bases, with 5 bases between them. CDR1 and CDR2 (germline): SGHAT, FQDESV (reference sequence). Written as DNA, the CDR3 is TGTGCCAGCAGCTTAAGGAGCTCTGGGGCCAACGTCCTGACTTTC. Its translation: CASSLRSSGANVLTF.

The chain combines TRBV14 with TRBJ2-7, with D perhaps TRBD1 (6 bases). Germline V gene lookup returns CDR1 SGHDN and CDR2 FVKESK. Between the trimmed V and J ends, which lost 3 bases and 4 bases, there was a span of 16 bases. The CDR3 extends over 15 amino acids. CDR3 in DNA: TGTGCCAGCAGCCACGGACAGAAGTTCTCTTACGAGCAGTACTTC. This codes for CASSHGQKFSYEQYF.

The gene calls are TRBV7-2 and TRBJ1-1; D is unresolved. Germline CDR1 reads SGHTA; CDR2 reads FQGNSA. V dropped 5 bases and J dropped 1 base, with 17 bases sitting between them. CDR3 size: 16 residues. CDR3 residues: CASSHPGDRRNTEAFF. The CDR3, as DNA: TGTGCCAGCAGCCACCCCGGGGATCGACGGAACACTGAAGCTTTCTTT.

As for this clone: Different DNA sequences within this sample yield the same CDR3. The chain is built from TRBV5-1 and TRBJ2-5; 9 bases match TRBD1. CDR3 length: 14 amino acids. Germline V gene lookup returns CDR1 SGHRS and CDR2 YFSETQ. The ends lost 3 bases at V and 2 bases at J; junction bases unmatched: 2. The CDR3 here is CASSSTGGQETQYF. The CDR3 DNA follows: TGCGCCAGCAGCTCGACAGGGGGGCAAGAGACCCAGTACTTC.